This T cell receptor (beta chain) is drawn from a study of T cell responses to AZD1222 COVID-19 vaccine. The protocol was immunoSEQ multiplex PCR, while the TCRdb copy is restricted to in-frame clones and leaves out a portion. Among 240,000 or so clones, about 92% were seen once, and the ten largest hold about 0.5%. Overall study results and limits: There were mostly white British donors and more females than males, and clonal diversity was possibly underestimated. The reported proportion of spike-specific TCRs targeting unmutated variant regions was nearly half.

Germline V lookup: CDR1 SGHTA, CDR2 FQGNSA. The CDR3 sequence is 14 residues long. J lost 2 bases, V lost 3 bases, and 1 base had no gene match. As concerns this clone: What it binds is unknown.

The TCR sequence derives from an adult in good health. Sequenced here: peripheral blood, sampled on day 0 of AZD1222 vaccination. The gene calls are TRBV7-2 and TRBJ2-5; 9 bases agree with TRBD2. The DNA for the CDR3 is TGTGCCAGCAGCTTTAGCGGGGGACAAGAGACCCAGTACTTC. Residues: CASSFSGGQETQYF. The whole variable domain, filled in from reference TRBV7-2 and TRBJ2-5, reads GAGVSQSPSNKVTEKGKDVELRCDPISGHTALYWYRQSLGQGLEFLIYFQGNSAPDKSGLPSDRFSAERTGGSVSTLTIQRTQQEDSAVYLCASSFSGGQETQYFGPGTRLLVL.